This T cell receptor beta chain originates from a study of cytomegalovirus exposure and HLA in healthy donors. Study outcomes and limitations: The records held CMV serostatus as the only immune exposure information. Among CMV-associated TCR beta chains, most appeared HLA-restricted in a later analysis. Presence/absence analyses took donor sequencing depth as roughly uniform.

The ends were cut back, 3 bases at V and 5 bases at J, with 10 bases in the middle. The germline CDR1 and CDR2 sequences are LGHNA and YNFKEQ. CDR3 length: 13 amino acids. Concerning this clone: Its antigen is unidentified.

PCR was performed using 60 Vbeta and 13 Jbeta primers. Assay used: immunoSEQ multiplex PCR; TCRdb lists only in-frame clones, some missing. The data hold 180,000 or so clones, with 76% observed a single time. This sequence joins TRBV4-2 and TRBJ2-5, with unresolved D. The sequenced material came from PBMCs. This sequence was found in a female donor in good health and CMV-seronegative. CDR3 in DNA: TGTGCCAGCAGCCAGCTGTTCGGGGAGACCCAGTACTTC. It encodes CASSQLFGETQYF.